A selection of T cell receptor beta chains follows, all from one sample in a study of identical twins. From the 5' RACE reads, TCRdb called clonotypes with MiXCR, one entry per CDR3 protein. The data contain around 230,000 distinct CDR3 sequences, 5.5% to 7.5% of them singletons. These same records also appear under a second study, on T cells expressing NK-cell markers.

The sample consisted of CD8+ T cells sorted from blood. These receptors were taken from a young woman in good health. CDR3s include the opening cysteine and the closing phenylalanine or tryptophan. Each record gives: V gene, clone size, J gene, D gene, CDR3 DNA, CDR3 protein. D genes are given only for firm matches. Some rows have no size entry. The others give once, few or many, or a class for an expanded clone.

TRBV7-2	-	TRBJ1-6	-	TGTGCCAGCAGCCCGAGAGTCGGGCTTGCGCCCCTCCACTTT	CASSPRVGLAPLHF
TRBV27	few	TRBJ1-5	TRBD1	TGTGCCAGCAGGCACGGACAGGGGGCTCATCAGCCCCAGCATTTT	CASRHGQGAHQPQHF
TRBV9	-	TRBJ2-5	TRBD2	TGTGCCAGCAGCGCATCGGGGGGGCAAGAGACCCAGTACTTC	CASSASGGQETQYF
TRBV20-1	many	TRBJ2-7	-	TGCAGTGCTAGAGATAAGGCGGGGGCAATATACGAGCAGTACTTC	CSARDKAGAIYEQYF
TRBV7-9	many	TRBJ1-1	-	TGTGCCAGCAGCTTCAACCCCCCAGGGTCGGACACTGAAGCTTTCTTT	CASSFNPPGSDTEAFF
TRBV10-1	-	TRBJ2-1	-	TGCGCCAGCAGTGAGTCGGGGGCCCAAGCGGGGAGCTCCTACAATGAGCAGTTCTTC	CASSESGAQAGSSYNEQFF
TRBV6-2/TRBV6-3	few	TRBJ1-3	-	TGTGCCAGCAGTGACCGGGACACTACCATGCTTTCTGGAAACACCATATATTTT	CASSDRDTTMLSGNTIYF
TRBV12-3/TRBV12-4	-	TRBJ1-1	TRBD1	TGTGCCAGCAGTTATTACGGACAGGGGTACACTGAAGCTTTCTTT	CASSYYGQGYTEAFF
TRBV28	many	TRBJ1-6	-	TGTGCCAGCAGTTTGTTTCTACTCCGGAAGCCACGAGTCTATAATTCACCCCTCCACTTT	CASSLFLLRKPRVYNSPLHF
TRBV7-3	-	TRBJ2-1	-	TGTGCCAGCAGCTTGGGTGGCGCTCTAGGCAATGAGCAGTTCTTC	CASSLGGALGNEQFF
TRBV29-1	few	TRBJ2-1	TRBD2	TGCAGCGTTGATAGGACTAGCGGGGACAATGAGCAGTTCTTC	CSVDRTSGDNEQFF
TRBV11-2	-	TRBJ2-5	-	TGTGCCAGCAGCTTAACAAGGGGTGGATTGGAGACCCAGTACTTC	CASSLTRGGLETQYF
TRBV13	-	TRBJ1-6	-	TGTGCCAGCAGCTTACCTAGGCATAATTCACCCCTCCACTTT	CASSLPRHNSPLHF
TRBV4-3	few	TRBJ2-1	TRBD2	TGCGCCAGCAGCCAAGATATCGCAGGGACTAGCGGGAGCCCTCTAATCTTC	CASSQDIAGTSGSPLIF
TRBV30	few	TRBJ2-2	-	TGTGCCTGGAGTGTCGGCGTACAGATTATTACCGGGGAGCTGTTTTTT	CAWSVGVQIITGELFF
TRBV2	few	TRBJ1-2	-	TGTGCCAGCACTATAGTCCCCGGTGTTCGGGATGGCTACACCTTC	CASTIVPGVRDGYTF
TRBV7-4	few	TRBJ1-6	-	TGTGCCAGCATGTTAAGGGGTCGGGACTCACCCCTCCACTTT	CASMLRGRDSPLHF
TRBV18	many	TRBJ2-1	-	TGTGCCAGCTCACGGACTGGGGGGGCCCCCTACAATGAGCAGTTCTTC	CASSRTGGAPYNEQFF
TRBV7-3	-	TRBJ1-2	TRBD1	TGTGCCAGCAGCTTAGGGGCAGGGGGCGCGGATGGCTACACCTTC	CASSLGAGGADGYTF
TRBV19	once	TRBJ2-7	-	TGTGCCAGTAGTCCCGGGAGAACGAGCGGCCTTGGAGTCGAGCAGTACTTC	CASSPGRTSGLGVEQYF
TRBV4-1	few	TRBJ2-5	TRBD2	TGCGCCAGCAGCCAAGGTCGTCTAGCGGGGGGCCCTAGGTGGACCCAGTACTTC	CASSQGRLAGGPRWTQYF
TRBV19	few	TRBJ2-3	-	TGTGCCAGTAGTATAGGATGGGGGACCATGACAGATACGCAGTATTTT	CASSIGWGTMTDTQYF
TRBV5-1	few	TRBJ1-1	-	TGCGCCAGCAGCCCCCGGCGGGGGTCTGAAGCTTTCTTT	CASSPRRGSEAFF
TRBV5-1	few	TRBJ1-5	-	TGCGCCAGCAGCTTGATGCCCCAGCATTTT	CASSLMPQHF
TRBV6-5	many	TRBJ1-2	-	TGTGCCAGCAGTTACTCCTTTGGGGAGGACTATGGCTACACCTTC	CASSYSFGEDYGYTF
TRBV7-9	-	TRBJ1-4	-	TGTGCCAGCAGCTTAAGTACTGGGAAAAAACTGTTTTTT	CASSLSTGKKLFF
TRBV18	many	TRBJ2-7	-	TGTGCCAGCTCACCACTGGGGGATGGATACGAGCAGTACTTC	CASSPLGDGYEQYF
TRBV2	-	TRBJ1-1	TRBD1	TGTGCCACCCCAGGGACAGGCCTGAACACTGAAGCTTTCTTT	CATPGTGLNTEAFF
TRBV4-3	-	TRBJ2-1	TRBD2	TGCGCCAGCAGCCAGGCTAGCGGGAGAGTCTACAATGAGCAGTTCTTC	CASSQASGRVYNEQFF
TRBV6-2/TRBV6-3	-	TRBJ2-3	-	TGTGCCAGCAGTTATGGTGGACATGGCACAGATACGCAGTATTTT	CASSYGGHGTDTQYF
TRBV19	-	TRBJ2-7	-	TGTGCCAGTAGTATCGGGGGGCCGACCTACGAGCAGTACTTC	CASSIGGPTYEQYF
TRBV13	many	TRBJ2-5	TRBD2	TGTGCCAGCAGCTCCCCGGGACTAGGAGAGACCCAGTACTTC	CASSSPGLGETQYF
TRBV10-1	-	TRBJ1-2	-	TGCGCCAGCAGTGAGTCGCCGACAAATGGCTACACCTTC	CASSESPTNGYTF
TRBV12-3/TRBV12-4	-	TRBJ2-5	TRBD2	TGTGCCAGCAGTATTCTAGCGGACCAAGAGACCCAGTACTTC	CASSILADQETQYF
TRBV3-1	many	TRBJ2-1	TRBD1	TGTGCCAGCAGCCAAGCCCCAAAGCTGACAGGGGTTGAGCAGTTCTTC	CASSQAPKLTGVEQFF
TRBV9	few	TRBJ2-7	TRBD2	TGTGCCAGCAGCCCATTGACTAGCGGGGGGCCCTCCTACGAGCAGTACTTC	CASSPLTSGGPSYEQYF
TRBV12-3/TRBV12-4	few	TRBJ1-1	-	TGTGCCAGCACCGGGGGGGGTTGGAACACTGAAGCTTTCTTT	CASTGGGWNTEAFF
TRBV25-1	few	TRBJ2-6	-	TGTGCCAGCAGCGAACCCCGGGTCTCTGGGGCCAACGTCCTGACTTTC	CASSEPRVSGANVLTF
TRBV3-1	-	TRBJ1-5	-	TGTGCCAGCAGCCAAGACAGGGGTAGAGGTCAGCCCCAGCATTTT	CASSQDRGRGQPQHF